One and the same sample provided the 3 T cell receptor beta chains below, sequenced in a study of T-cell memory formation after mild COVID-19. TCRdb fed the 5' RACE reads into MiXCR, producing one record per CDR3 protein. The table records just over 60,000 distinct CDR3 sequences, 9.3% of them present only once. Specimen: PBMCs or a T cell subset sorted from them (not recorded which). The receptors come from a man younger than 35 who had mild COVID-19 (a few samples of this study predate the infection). Cell type and time point are not known.

This clonotype occurred many times. The chain carries TRBV7-2 and TRBJ2-3; D is uncertain. The CDR3 covers 14 residues. Trimming removed 0 bases at V and 2 bases at J, with 6 bases between. Germline assignment: CDR1 SGHTA and CDR2 FQGNSA. CDR3 in DNA: TGTGCCAGCAGCTTAGCGCGAAACACAGATACGCAGTATTTT. It encodes CASSLARNTDTQYF.

This clonotype showed up many times. This sequence joins TRBV12-3 or TRBV12-4 and TRBJ2-4, with D possibly called TRBD1 or TRBD2 (6 bases each). The CDR3 is 14 amino acids. The V end was cut by 3 bases, the J end by 6 bases, with 12 bases between. CDR3 bases: TGTGCCAGCAGTTTTGGGGGGCACGGAAACATTCAGTACTTC. It is translated as CASSFGGHGNIQYF.

The V call is TRBV4-2, the J call TRBJ1-5; 7 bases line up with TRBD1. After removal of 4 bases from V and 9 bases from J, the junction contained 12 bases not matched to a gene. This CDR3 is built from 15 residues. Germline CDR1 and CDR2: LGHNA and YNFKEQ. CDR3 protein: CASSRGQATKGPQHF. CDR3 sequence (DNA): TGTGCCAGCAGCCGAGGACAGGCTACAAAGGGGCCCCAGCATTTT.